This is a list of T cell receptor beta chains from one sample in a study of blood T cell repertoires in COVID-19. Method: immunoSEQ multiplex PCR; TCRdb's copy keeps in-frame clones and lacks some. Found here are roughly 90,000 clones, about nine tenths of them singletons; the top ten hold roughly 1.5%. Sequenced material: peripheral blood. The receptor set was obtained from a human donor with active COVID-19. The donor label of this sample is uncertain. CDR3s include the opening cysteine and the closing phenylalanine or tryptophan. The order of the fields is clone size, V gene, J gene, D gene, CDR3 length, CDR3 DNA, CDR3 protein. D genes are given only for firm matches. Clone size is stated in some rows and not others, as once, few, many or a class when expanded.

>-|TRBV7-9|TRBJ2-7|-|14
TGTGCCAGTACCCAGTCAGCGGTACTCTCCGAGCAGTACTTC
CASTQSAVLSEQYF
>-|TRBV4-1|TRBJ2-3|TRBD2|15
TGCGCCAGCAGCCAAGATCTTGGGGGGGGAGATACGCAGTATTTT
CASSQDLGGGDTQYF
>-|TRBV4-1|TRBJ2-1|TRBD2|18
TGCGCCAGCAGCAAAGGACTAGCGGGGGGCCAACAAAACAATGAGCAGTTCTTC
CASSKGLAGGQQNNEQFF
>-|TRBV4-1|TRBJ1-1|-|14
TGCGCCAGCAGCCAAGATCAGGGTAACACTGAAGCTTTCTTT
CASSQDQGNTEAFF
>-|TRBV6-2/TRBV6-3|TRBJ2-1|TRBD2|13
TGTGCCAGCAGCCCCCGGGGGGACGGTGAGCAGTTCTTC
CASSPRGDGEQFF
>-|TRBV28|TRBJ2-5|TRBD2|13
TGTGCCAGCAGCCCACCCGGGGGGGGTATCCAGTACTTC
CASSPPGGGIQYF
>-|TRBV11-3|TRBJ2-1|TRBD2|16
TGTGCCAGCAGCTACCGAACTAGCGGGGTGTACAATGAGCAGTTCTTC
CASSYRTSGVYNEQFF
>-|TRBV13|TRBJ2-7|-|17
TGTGCCAGCAGCTTAGGGCCCTCTCCGGAGAGCTCCTACGAGCAGTACTTC
CASSLGPSPESSYEQYF
>-|TRBV7-7|TRBJ2-2|TRBD2|16
TGTGCCAGCAGCTCGAGCGGGGGGGCCGTCACCGGGGAGCTGTTTTTT
CASSSSGGAVTGELFF
>-|TRBV29-1|TRBJ2-7|TRBD1|13
TGCAGCGTTGAATTGGACAGGGGGTACGAGCAGTACTTC
CSVELDRGYEQYF
>-|TRBV29-1|TRBJ1-1|-|12
TGCAGCGCCTTAGACAAGAACACTGAAGCTTTCTTT
CSALDKNTEAFF
>-|TRBV2|TRBJ2-7|TRBD1|13
TGTGCCGGCGGACAGGGGGCCGCCTACGAGCAGTACTTC
CAGGQGAAYEQYF
>-|TRBV29-1|TRBJ1-3|-|13
TGCAGCGTTGCCCAGACTTATGGAAACACCATATATTTT
CSVAQTYGNTIYF
>-|TRBV4-2|TRBJ2-1|TRBD2|19
TGTGCCAGCAGCCAAGAACTCCAGCGGGGGGGCCCGATCGACAATGAGCAGTTCTTC
CASSQELQRGGPIDNEQFF
>-|TRBV7-2|TRBJ1-5|-|15
TGTGCCAGCAGCTCTGGGAGCGGGGTCGGGCAGCCCCAGCATTTT
CASSSGSGVGQPQHF
>-|TRBV4-3|TRBJ2-7|-|15
TGCGCCAGCAGCCGAGAAAGCAGGGGCTCCTACGAGCAGTACTTC
CASSRESRGSYEQYF
>-|TRBV10-3|TRBJ2-2|-|13
TGTGCCATCAGTGAGTCCGAGCAGCAGGGGCTGTTTTTT
CAISESEQQGLFF
>-|TRBV5-1|TRBJ1-6|-|17
TGCGCCAGCAGCCCCGGGACTACCTTTTCTGGTATTTCACCCCTCCACTTT
CASSPGTTFSGISPLHF
>-|TRBV27|TRBJ2-1|TRBD2|16
TGTGCCAGCAGTTCCAGGACTAGCGGGGTCTACAATGAGCAGTTCTTC
CASSSRTSGVYNEQFF
>-|TRBV14|TRBJ2-1|TRBD2|16
TGTGCCAGCAGCCAAGTTGGACTAGCCCTATACAATGAGCAGTTCTTC
CASSQVGLALYNEQFF
>few|TRBV6-5|TRBJ2-5|TRBD2|15
TGTGCCATAAAACTTCCGGGACTAGCATCCGAGACCCAGTACTTC
CAIKLPGLASETQYF
>-|TRBV6-2/TRBV6-3|TRBJ1-2|TRBD1|15
TGTGCCAGCAGTTACTCGACAGGGGGCTCGCATGGCTACACCTTC
CASSYSTGGSHGYTF
>-|TRBV5-4|TRBJ2-1|-|16
TGTGCCAGCAGCTTAGACAGTCAGAGCTCCTACAATGAGCAGTTCTTC
CASSLDSQSSYNEQFF